These 4 T cell receptor beta chains were all obtained from the same sample, sequenced in a study of blood T cell repertoires in COVID-19. Produced via immunoSEQ multiplex PCR; TCRdb's table is partial and in-frame only. The data contain 330,000 or so clones, 92% of them singletons. Sequenced sample: PBMCs or T cells enriched from blood (not recorded which). The receptors originated from a woman in her thirties who had recovered from COVID-19.

This clone was recorded only once. The rearrangement uses TRBV28 and TRBJ1-1, with D unresolved. The CDR3 totals 13 residues. V lost 2 bases and J lost 5, with 9 bases in between. Germline-derived CDR1 and CDR2 are MDHEN and SYDVKM. The CDR3 protein is CASSLVGWTEAFF. CDR3 DNA sequence: TGTGCCAGCAGTTTAGTCGGGTGGACTGAAGCTTTCTTT. The complete variable domain, with remaining parts taken from reference TRBV28 and TRBJ1-1, reads DVKVTQSSRYLVKRTGEKVFLECVQDMDHENMFWYRQDPGLGLRLIYFSYDVKMKEKGDIPEGYSVSREKKERFSLILESASTNQTSMYLCASSLVGWTEAFFGQGTRLTVV.

Comment on this clone: Other nucleotide sequences from this sample produce the same CDR3. This chain uses TRBV6-5 with TRBJ2-7, with 10 bases lining up with TRBD1. The germline CDR1 and CDR2 sequences are MNHEY and SVGAGI. CDR3 size: 15 residues. Trimming at V came to 0 bases and at J to 4 bases, leaving 3 bases not matched to a gene. The CDR3 here is CASSYSRQGAYEQYF. CDR3 nucleotide sequence: TGTGCCAGCAGTTACTCAAGACAGGGGGCTTACGAGCAGTACTTC.

The chain carries TRBV7-9 and TRBJ1-2, with 9 bases identical to TRBD1. Germline CDR1 reads SEHNR; CDR2 reads FQNEAQ (reference sequence). V lost 0 bases, J lost 4 bases, and 0 bases stayed unmatched. This CDR3 has 14 residues. CDR3 protein: CASSLAGQGYGYTF. In nucleotides, the CDR3 is TGTGCCAGCAGCTTAGCGGGACAGGGCTATGGCTACACCTTC.

The genes are TRBV5-1 and TRBJ2-3; TRBD2 matches 8 bases. CDR1 SGHRS and CDR2 YFSETQ come from the germline V gene. The CDR3 consists of 15 residues. V lost 2 bases to trimming and J lost 2 bases; unmatched junction nucleotides: 4. The CDR3 DNA reads as TGCGCCAGCAGCTTAACGGGGGGGGTCACAGATACGCAGTATTTT. This sequence encodes CASSLTGGVTDTQYF.